This T cell receptor (beta chain) was sequenced for a study of CD8 T cells in ankylosing spondylitis. The CDR3 runs to 17 residues. After removal of 5 bases from V and 0 bases from J, the junction contained 10 bases not matched to a gene. CDR1 is SGHTA and CDR2 is FQGNSA in the germline V gene. TCRdb reprocessed the 5' RACE reads with MiXCR, giving one entry per CDR3 protein. The table lists some 130,000 distinct CDR3 sequences, about 10% of them singletons, with about 4% in the top ten. Source material: blood, either unsorted or a sorted T cell fraction (not recorded which). The rearrangement joins TRBV7-2 to TRBJ1-2; TRBD1 matches at 9 bases. The TCR was taken from a female donor with ankylosing spondylitis or in good health (not recorded which). The CDR3 is CASSLLGQGSSNYGYTF. The CDR3 nucleotides read TGTGCCAGCAGCCTCCTGGGACAGGGCTCATCTAACTATGGCTACACCTTC.